Shown below are 13 T cell receptor beta chains from a single sample sequenced in a study of T cell changes during pregnancy in multiple sclerosis. Profiled with immunoSEQ multiplex PCR; TCRdb holds only in-frame clones, not every one. The data hold tens of thousands of clones, with approximately 92% observed a single time. Sequenced here: peripheral blood, sampled after pregnancy. The receptors were sampled from a female donor in good health, enrolled as a control in a pregnancy study.

The chain has TRBV7-9 and TRBJ1-2; 8 positions match TRBD1. The CDR3 loop spans 14 amino acids. CDR1 is SEHNR, CDR2 FQNEAQ, per germline (reference sequence). The trim removed 3 bases at V and 2 bases at J, leaving 2 bases unmatched. DNA for the CDR3: TGTGCCAGCAGCTTGGACAGGGAGAACTATGGCTACACCTTC. Its translation: CASSLDRENYGYTF.

J is TRBJ1-3 and V is TRBV5-1; a possible D gene is TRBD1 (6 bases). Germline-derived CDR1 and CDR2 are SGHRS and YFSETQ. The CDR3 runs 15 residues. Trimming removed 1 base at V and 4 bases at J, with 12 bases between. The CDR3 loop reads CASSLTGGLGNTIYF. In DNA form, the CDR3 reads TGCGCCAGCAGCTTGACGGGGGGCTTAGGAAACACCATATATTTT.

This rearrangement joins TRBV28 to TRBJ2-7, with 12 bases lining up with TRBD2. The CDR3 runs 15 residues. The germline CDR1 and CDR2 sequences are MDHEN and SYDVKM. With V trimmed by 3 bases and J by 7 bases, 7 bases remained unmatched. CDR3 coding DNA: TGTGCCAGCAGTTTCCTAGCGGGAGGGCCTGGGGAGCAGTACTTC. Its protein product is CASSFLAGGPGEQYF. The whole variable domain, remainder taken from reference TRBV28 and TRBJ2-7, is DVKVTQSSRYLVKRTGEKVFLECVQDMDHENMFWYRQDPGLGLRLIYFSYDVKMKEKGDIPEGYSVSREKKERFSLILESASTNQTSMYLCASSFLAGGPGEQYFGPGTRLTVT.

This clone was found once. The chain has TRBV10-3 and TRBJ1-1; TRBD1 agrees at 7 bases. Trimming at V came to 9 bases and at J to 5 bases, leaving 12 bases not matched to a gene. Looked up from germline, CDR1 is ENHRY and CDR2 is SYGVKD. The CDR3 has 14 residues. CDR3 sequence: CAITGAGGSTEAFF. The CDR3 DNA follows: TGTGCCATTACAGGGGCGGGTGGTAGTACTGAAGCTTTCTTT.

The chain uses TRBV7-2 and TRBJ2-2, with 8 bases aligning to TRBD2. This CDR3 has 18 residues. V lost 4 bases and J lost 1; bases outside the gene matches: 11. Germline V lookup: CDR1 SGHTA, CDR2 FQGNSA. CDR3 loop: CASSSGGGPPLNTGELFF. The CDR3 DNA sequence: TGTGCCAGCAGCTCTGGCGGGGGGCCACCCCTGAACACCGGGGAGCTGTTTTTT.

The chain couples TRBV6-5 to TRBJ1-5; no firm D call. V was trimmed by 0 bases and J by 7 bases, leaving 10 bases between them. The CDR3 is 14 residues long. Germline assignment: CDR1 MNHEY and CDR2 SVGAGI. DNA for the CDR3: TGTGCCAGCAGTTACTCTAACGGGGAACAGCCCCAGCATTTT. Translating it yields CASSYSNGEQPQHF.

The CDR3 is CAWTRGTENTEAFF. The CDR3 DNA follows: TGTGCCTGGACTAGGGGGACAGAGAACACTGAAGCTTTCTTT. The chain employs TRBV30 and TRBJ1-1; 7 bases are shared with TRBD1. CDR3 length: 14 amino acids. Germline V gene lookup returns CDR1 GTSNPN and CDR2 SVGIG (reference sequence). Trimming removed 4 bases from V and 1 base from J; junction bases left unmatched: 6.

DNA of the CDR3: TGTGCCATCAGTGACTTTAACACTGAAGCTTTCTTT. The encoded protein is CAISDFNTEAFF. The chain uses TRBV10-3 and TRBJ1-1; D gene ambiguous. There are 12 residues in the CDR3. Trimming took off 3 bases at V and 2 bases at J, with 4 bases between the two ends. In germline, CDR1 is ENHRY, CDR2 SYGVKD.

This sequence joins TRBV7-2 and TRBJ2-2, with 8 bases fitting TRBD1. With 4 bases clipped from V and 4 bases from J, the junction kept 8 bases outside the gene matches. This CDR3 is built from 16 residues. The germline CDR1 and CDR2 sequences are SGHTA and FQGNSA. CDR3 in DNA: TGTGCCAGCAGCTCTTGGGGACAGGCGGCCACCGGGGAGCTGTTTTTT. Protein: CASSSWGQAATGELFF.

The rearrangement joins TRBV23-1 to TRBJ2-7, with 9 bases identical to TRBD1. TRBV23-1 has ORF status, its function being uncertain. The ends lost 4 bases at V and 4 bases at J; junction bases unmatched: 11. The CDR3 covers 16 residues. The CDR3 sequence is CASSRAPGQGRYEQYF. Here the CDR3 DNA reads TGCGCCAGCAGTCGCGCTCCGGGACAGGGCCGGTACGAGCAGTACTTC.

This chain connects TRBV4-1 to TRBJ2-1; a possible D gene is TRBD1 (6 bases). CDR1 and CDR2 (germline): MGHRA, YSYEKL. This CDR3 is built from 14 residues. Trimming left V 4 bases short and J 6 bases short, with 13 bases between. The CDR3 sequence: CASSPQDSLNEQFF. The CDR3 bases are TGCGCCAGCAGCCCCCAGGACAGCCTCAATGAGCAGTTCTTC.

This chain links TRBV5-6 with TRBJ1-1, with D unresolved. V dropped 7 bases and J dropped 2 bases, with 18 bases sitting between them. The CDR3 sequence is 15 residues long. Germline V gene data show CDR1 as SGHDT and CDR2 as YYEEEE. The CDR3 coding sequence is TGTGCCAGCGGCGAGGGTTCATTCTTCAACACTGAAGCTTTCTTT. This codes for CASGEGSFFNTEAFF.

The chain recombines TRBV5-1 with TRBJ2-7, with a possible D match to TRBD1 (8 bases). Trimming removed 0 bases from V and 1 base from J, with 11 bases in between. The length of the CDR3 is 15 residues. CDR1 is SGHRS, CDR2 YFSETQ, per germline. CDR3 nucleotide sequence: TGCGCCAGCAGCTTGGCACAGGGGGGGTCCTACGAGCAGTACTTC. This encodes CASSLAQGGSYEQYF.